The rows below give T cell receptor beta chains drawn from one sample of a study of CD8 T cells in ankylosing spondylitis. TCRdb re-derived calls from the 5' RACE reads in MiXCR, one entry per CDR3 protein. The table records 250,000 to 350,000 distinct CDR3 sequences, roughly 20% of them present only once. Input material: blood, either unsorted or a sorted T cell fraction (not recorded which). Source of these receptors: a female donor with ankylosing spondylitis or in good health (not recorded which). The CDR3 runs from the conserved cysteine through the conserved F or W. D genes are given only for firm matches. Size tells how often a clone was seen (once, few, many) or the class of an expanded clone, and some rows leave it out.

TRBV20-1	TRBJ2-7	few	TRBD2	CSASGLAGGHEQYF	TGCAGTGCTTCTGGACTAGCGGGAGGCCACGAGCAGTACTTC
TRBV20-1	TRBJ2-3	.	.	CSASNGLIAGTDTQYF	TGCAGTGCTAGTAACGGATTAATAGCGGGCACAGATACGCAGTATTTT
TRBV29-1	TRBJ1-2	many	.	CSVGEPAGLNYGYTF	TGCAGCGTTGGGGAGCCCGCGGGCCTTAACTATGGCTACACCTTC
TRBV12-3/TRBV12-4	TRBJ2-3	few	.	CASTVTGPGADTQYF	TGTGCCAGCACCGTTACTGGCCCCGGCGCAGATACGCAGTATTTT
TRBV25-1	TRBJ2-3	.	.	CASSLGPVDTQYF	TGTGCCAGCAGTCTAGGACCCGTGGATACGCAGTATTTT
TRBV2	TRBJ2-7	.	.	CASRSLTETYEQYF	TGTGCCAGCAGGAGCCTTACAGAAACCTACGAGCAGTACTTC
TRBV12-3/TRBV12-4	TRBJ1-2	many	.	CASSLGGREYGGYTF	TGTGCCAGCAGTTTAGGGGGCAGGGAGTACGGTGGCTACACCTTC
TRBV12-3/TRBV12-4	TRBJ2-1	.	TRBD1	CASSLRRPGTGYNEQFF	TGTGCCAGCAGTTTAAGGCGACCTGGGACAGGGTACAATGAGCAGTTCTTC
TRBV6-5	TRBJ1-5	few	.	CASSYSGGNRPQHF	TGTGCCAGCAGTTACTCGGGGGGAAATCGGCCCCAGCATTTT
TRBV11-2	TRBJ2-5	.	TRBD2	CASSSEFGSGSPSSEETQYF	TGTGCCAGCAGCTCGGAATTCGGTAGCGGGAGTCCGTCGTCCGAAGAGACCCAGTACTTC
TRBV5-1	TRBJ2-1	.	TRBD1	CTRQGSYNEQFF	TGCACCAGACAGGGCTCCTACAATGAGCAGTTCTTC
TRBV7-2	TRBJ2-1	few	TRBD1	CASTIAWIQGGEQFF	TGTGCCAGCACCATTGCTTGGATACAGGGGGGTGAGCAGTTCTTC
TRBV12-3/TRBV12-4	TRBJ2-5	.	.	CASSLVKEFGLRETQYF	TGTGCCAGCAGTTTGGTGAAGGAGTTTGGCCTCCGGGAGACCCAGTACTTC
TRBV12-3/TRBV12-4	TRBJ2-7	.	TRBD1	CASSKQGANGEQYF	TGTGCCAGCAGTAAACAGGGGGCGAATGGCGAGCAGTACTTC
TRBV29-1	TRBJ2-1	.	TRBD2	CSVEGERGASYNEQFF	TGCAGCGTTGAAGGGGAGCGGGGCGCTTCCTACAATGAGCAGTTCTTC
TRBV20-1	TRBJ2-7	many	TRBD2	CSAREQGLAYEQYF	TGCAGTGCTAGAGAACAGGGACTAGCCTACGAGCAGTACTTC
TRBV7-2	TRBJ2-7	.	.	CASSQTTGRYEQYF	TGTGCCAGCAGCCAAACGACAGGAAGGTACGAGCAGTACTTC
TRBV6-5	TRBJ2-1	.	TRBD1	CASSYSRAGTGDNEQFF	TGTGCCAGCAGTTACTCGAGGGCCGGGACAGGGGACAATGAGCAGTTCTTC
TRBV20-1	TRBJ2-3	many	TRBD2	CSARGASGTPGVTDTQYF	TGCAGTGCTAGAGGAGCTAGCGGGACCCCCGGGGTCACAGATACGCAGTATTTT
TRBV20-1	TRBJ2-3	many	TRBD2	CSAPLAGFTDTQYF	TGCAGTGCTCCACTAGCGGGATTCACAGATACGCAGTATTTT
TRBV15	TRBJ2-7	few	TRBD2	CATSRDLSGSSEQYF	TGTGCCACCAGCAGAGATCTCAGCGGGAGCTCCGAGCAGTACTTC
TRBV6-1	TRBJ1-1	.	.	CASGGRENTEAFF	TGTGCCAGCGGGGGCAGAGAGAACACTGAAGCTTTCTTT
TRBV20-1	TRBJ2-3	few	TRBD1	CSARRQGLTDTQYF	TGCAGTGCTAGGCGACAGGGGCTCACAGATACGCAGTATTTT
TRBV25-1	TRBJ2-2	few	.	CASREQGFNTGELFF	TGTGCCAGCAGAGAGCAGGGATTCAACACCGGGGAGCTGTTTTTT
TRBV20-1	TRBJ2-5	.	TRBD2	CSAAGTSKETQYF	TGCAGTGCAGCCGGGACTAGTAAGGAGACCCAGTACTTC
TRBV28	TRBJ2-1	.	TRBD2	CASSNMREGGYNEQFF	TGTGCCAGCAGTAATATGAGGGAGGGCGGGTACAATGAGCAGTTCTTC
TRBV5-1	TRBJ2-1	.	TRBD2	CASSLGTAGTSGRGQFF	TGCGCCAGCAGCTTAGGCACCGCCGGGACTAGCGGGAGGGGGCAGTTCTTC
TRBV20-1	TRBJ2-3	few	TRBD2	CSASGIAGGPSDTQYF	TGCAGTGCTAGTGGCATAGCGGGAGGGCCCTCAGATACGCAGTATTTT
TRBV30	TRBJ1-4	.	TRBD1	CAWTGGTTNEKLFF	TGTGCCTGGACAGGGGGCACGACTAATGAAAAACTGTTTTTT
TRBV5-1	TRBJ1-2	.	TRBD1	CASSSGTGSNYGYTF	TGCGCCAGCAGCTCCGGGACAGGATCTAACTATGGCTACACCTTC
TRBV28	TRBJ1-6	.	.	CASSHDLLQIPNSPLHF	TGTGCCAGCAGTCATGATCTCCTACAGATTCCGAATTCACCCCTCCACTTT